Shown below are 10 T cell receptor beta chains from a single sample sequenced in a study of blood T cells in healthy people across ages. Then a second PCR, running about 7 to 11 cycles, was carried out with a sample-barcoded 5' primer and a J-beta primer mix. TCRdb re-called the 5' RACE reads through MiXCR, storing one row per CDR3 protein. In the table there are fewer than 2,000,000 distinct CDR3 sequences, roughly a third of which are singletons. The sample comprised blood. The receptors originated from a woman under 40 in good health.

The table lists this clonotype with a few counts. The gene calls are TRBV21-1 and TRBJ2-7; the table names TRBD2, a call not compared with the DNA. TRBV21-1 is assigned pseudogene status. The CDR3 is 15 residues long. The DNA of the CDR3 is TGTGCCAGCAGCAAAGGGGTAGCGGTCGCCTACGAGCAGTACTTC. Encoded protein: CASSKGVAVAYEQYF.

The V call is TRBV5-1, the J call TRBJ2-3; the match to TRBD2 covers 14 bases. The ends lost 5 bases at V and 6 bases at J; junction bases unmatched: 8. The CDR3 has 16 amino acids. Germline V gene data show CDR1 as SGHRS and CDR2 as YFSETQ. In DNA form, the CDR3 reads TGCGCCAGCAGTCCGGGGACTAGCGGGGGCGTGGATACGCAGTATTTT. Protein: CASSPGTSGGVDTQYF.

This clonotype has more than one count but fewer than ten. The genes are TRBV10-3 and TRBJ1-1; 10 bases map to TRBD1. V was clipped by 3 bases and J by 7 bases; unmatched bases: 8. This CDR3 has 15 amino acids. Germline values: CDR1 ENHRY, CDR2 SYGVKD. The CDR3 loop reads CAISDPGTGVSEAFF. The CDR3 bases are TGTGCCATCAGTGATCCCGGGACAGGGGTCAGTGAAGCTTTCTTT.

This clonotype was detected ten times or more. The V and J genes are TRBV29-1 and TRBJ2-1; TRBD2 aligns across 10 bases. In germline, CDR1 is SQVTM, CDR2 ANQGSEA. The V gene end was trimmed by 4 bases and the J gene end by 6 bases; junction bases not matched to a gene: 3. This CDR3 contains 13 residues. The CDR3 reads CSVAPSGGNEQFF. For the CDR3, the DNA is TGCAGCGTTGCCCCTAGCGGGGGCAATGAGCAGTTCTTC.

This clonotype came up a few times. V and J are TRBV4-1 and TRBJ2-1; tentative D call: TRBD2 (6 bases). The CDR3 is made up of 15 amino acids. Germline V lookup: CDR1 MGHRA, CDR2 YSYEKL. V was clipped by 0 bases and J by 5 bases, with 11 bases between them. CDR3 in DNA: TGCGCCAGCAGCCAAGATGAGATAGCGGACAATGAGCAGTTCTTC. This sequence encodes CASSQDEIADNEQFF.

This clonotype has just a few counts. The gene calls are TRBV10-3 and TRBJ1-6; 7 nucleotides match TRBD1. Germline values: CDR1 ENHRY, CDR2 SYGVKD. This CDR3 spans 15 amino acids. V lost 3 bases and J lost 7; bases outside the gene matches: 6. CDR3 residues: CAISDKGATNSPLHF. CDR3 bases: TGTGCCATCAGTGATAAGGGGGCAACCAATTCACCCCTCCACTTT.

The chain uses TRBV28 and TRBJ2-1; the D gene is possibly TRBD2 (6 bases). CDR3 length equals 17 residues. The V end lost 3 bases, the J end lost 8 bases, and 23 bases lay between the germline ends. The V gene's germline CDR1 is MDHEN and CDR2 SYDVKM. In DNA, the CDR3 is TGTGCCAGCAGTTTTTTCCCCACGGGACTTTATCCCTATGAGCAGTTCTTC. This encodes CASSFFPTGLYPYEQFF.

The chain employs TRBV5-1 and TRBJ1-1, with D tentatively TRBD1 (6 bases). The V and J ends lost 5 bases and 6 bases respectively, with 14 bases between them. The CDR3 extends over 13 amino acids. CDR1 and CDR2 from the germline V gene are SGHRS and YFSETQ. The CDR3, as DNA: TGCGCCAGCAGATACCCGGGGGGGCCTGAAGCTTTCTTT. Its translation is CASRYPGGPEAFF.

In its sample, this clonotype was seen a few times. This rearrangement joins TRBV5-1 to TRBJ1-2, with TRBD1 as a possible D gene (6 bases). This CDR3 is 15 amino acids long. Per germline, CDR1 SGHRS and CDR2 YFSETQ. Trimming removed 4 bases from V and 4 bases from J, with 17 bases in between. The CDR3 reads CASSLFMDSFYGYTF. CDR3 bases: TGCGCCAGCAGCCTCTTTATGGACAGCTTCTATGGCTACACCTTC.

This clonotype was picked up a small number of times. The chain employs TRBV27 and TRBJ2-3; 8 bases are a match to TRBD1. V was pared by 2 bases and J by 4 bases, with 11 bases of the junction left unmatched. CDR1 is MNHEY, CDR2 SMNVEV, per germline (reference sequence). The CDR3 sequence is 17 residues long. As DNA, the CDR3 is TGTGCCAGCAGTTTAAGGGGCTGGACAGGGTATTCAGATACGCAGTATTTT. It translates to CASSLRGWTGYSDTQYF.